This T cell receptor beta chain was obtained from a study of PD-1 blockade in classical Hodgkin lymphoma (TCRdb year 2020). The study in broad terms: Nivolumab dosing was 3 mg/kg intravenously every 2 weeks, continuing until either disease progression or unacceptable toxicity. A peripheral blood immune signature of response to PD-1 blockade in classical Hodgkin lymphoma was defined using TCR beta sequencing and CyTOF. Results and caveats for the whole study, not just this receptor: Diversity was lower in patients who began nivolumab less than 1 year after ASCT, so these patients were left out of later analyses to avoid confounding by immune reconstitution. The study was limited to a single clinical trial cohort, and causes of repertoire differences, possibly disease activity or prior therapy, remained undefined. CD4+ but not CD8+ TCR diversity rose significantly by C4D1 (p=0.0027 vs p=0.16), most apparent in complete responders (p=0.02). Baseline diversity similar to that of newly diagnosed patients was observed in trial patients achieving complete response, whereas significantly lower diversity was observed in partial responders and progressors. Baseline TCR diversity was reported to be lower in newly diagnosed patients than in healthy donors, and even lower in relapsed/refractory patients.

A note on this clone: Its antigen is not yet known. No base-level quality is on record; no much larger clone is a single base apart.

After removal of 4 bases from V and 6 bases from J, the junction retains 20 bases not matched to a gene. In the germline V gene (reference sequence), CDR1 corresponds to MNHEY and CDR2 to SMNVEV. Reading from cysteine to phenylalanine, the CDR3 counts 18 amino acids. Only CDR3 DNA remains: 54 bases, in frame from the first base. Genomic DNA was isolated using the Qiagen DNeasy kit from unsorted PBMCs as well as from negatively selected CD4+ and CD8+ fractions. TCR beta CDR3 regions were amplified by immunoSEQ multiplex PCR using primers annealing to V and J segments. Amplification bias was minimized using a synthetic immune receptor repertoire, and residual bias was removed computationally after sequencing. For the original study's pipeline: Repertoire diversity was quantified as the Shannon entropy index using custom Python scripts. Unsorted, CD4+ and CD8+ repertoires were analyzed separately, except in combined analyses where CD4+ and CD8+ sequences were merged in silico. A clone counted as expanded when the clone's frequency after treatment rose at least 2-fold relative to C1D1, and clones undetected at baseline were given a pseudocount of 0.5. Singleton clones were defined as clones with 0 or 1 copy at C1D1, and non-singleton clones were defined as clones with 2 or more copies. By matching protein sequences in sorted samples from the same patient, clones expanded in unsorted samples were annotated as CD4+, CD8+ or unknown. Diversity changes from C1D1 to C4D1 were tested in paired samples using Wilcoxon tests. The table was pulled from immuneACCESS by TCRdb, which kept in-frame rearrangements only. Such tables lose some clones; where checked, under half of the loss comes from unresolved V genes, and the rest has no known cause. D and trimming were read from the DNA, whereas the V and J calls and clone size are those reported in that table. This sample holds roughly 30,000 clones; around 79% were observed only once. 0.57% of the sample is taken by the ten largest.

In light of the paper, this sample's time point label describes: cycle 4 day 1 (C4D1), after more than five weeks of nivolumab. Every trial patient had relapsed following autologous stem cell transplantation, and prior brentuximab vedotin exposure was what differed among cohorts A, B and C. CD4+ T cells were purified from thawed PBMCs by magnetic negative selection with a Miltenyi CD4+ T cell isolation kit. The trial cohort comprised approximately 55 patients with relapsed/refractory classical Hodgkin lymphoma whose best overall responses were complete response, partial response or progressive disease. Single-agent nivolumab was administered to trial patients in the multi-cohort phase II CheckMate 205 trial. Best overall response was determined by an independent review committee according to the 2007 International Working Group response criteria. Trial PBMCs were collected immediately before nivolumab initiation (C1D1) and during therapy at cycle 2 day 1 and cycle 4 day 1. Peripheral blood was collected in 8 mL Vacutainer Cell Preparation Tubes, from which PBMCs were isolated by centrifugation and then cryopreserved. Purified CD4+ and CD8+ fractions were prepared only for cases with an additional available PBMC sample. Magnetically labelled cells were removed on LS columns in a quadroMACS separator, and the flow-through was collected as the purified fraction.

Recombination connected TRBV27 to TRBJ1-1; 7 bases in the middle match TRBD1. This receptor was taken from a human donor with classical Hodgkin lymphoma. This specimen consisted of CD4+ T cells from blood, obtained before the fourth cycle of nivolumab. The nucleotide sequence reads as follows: TGTGCCAGCAGTTGGGAGGGGGCCTTGAGATCAAGGGCCGCTGAAGCTTTCTTT. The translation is CASSWEGALRSRAAEAFF.